These 12 T cell receptor beta chains were sequenced from one sample in a study of shared clonotypes between healthy human individuals. Profiling relied on immunoSEQ multiplex PCR, and the TCRdb table lists in-frame clones only, not all of them. In the table there are about 2 million clones, about 95% of which are singletons. As defined, naive CD8 cells were CD45RO-negative and positively selected for CCR7, with terminally differentiated effector memory CD45RA+ cells excluded. Sequencing used naive CD8+ T cells sorted from blood. Every receptor here comes from a man between 18 and 29 years old in good health.

This chain joins TRBV11-2 and TRBJ2-1, with 8 bases identical to TRBD2. Trimming at V came to 1 base and at J to 7 bases, leaving 6 bases not matched to a gene. CDR1 is SGHAT and CDR2 is FQNNGV in the germline V gene. The CDR3 consists of 15 residues. CDR3 protein: CASSLASGSLNEQFF. The CDR3 bases are TGTGCCAGCAGCTTAGCAAGCGGGAGCCTGAATGAGCAGTTCTTC.

The chain couples TRBV25-1 to TRBJ2-1; 9 bases agree with TRBD2. This CDR3 region has 15 residues. Germline-derived CDR1 and CDR2 are MGHDK and SYGVNS. The V segment lost 8 bases and the J segment 4 bases; nucleotides outside the gene matches: 9. CDR3 bases: TGTGCCAGCCTCTCTGAAGCGGGGGGTTACAATGAGCAGTTCTTC. Translating gives CASLSEAGGYNEQFF.

CDR3 loop: CASSLGASEAFF. In DNA form, the CDR3 reads TGTGCCAGCAGCTTAGGGGCTTCGGAAGCTTTCTTT. The V call is TRBV7-9, the J call TRBJ1-1; unclear D gene. CDR1 and CDR2 from the germline V gene are SEHNR and FQNEAQ (reference sequence). Trimming took off 1 base at V and 8 bases at J, with 8 bases between the two ends. This CDR3 region has 12 residues.

The gene calls are TRBV7-8 and TRBJ2-7; a weak D match, TRBD1 (5 bases). This CDR3 region has 15 residues. Looked up from germline, CDR1 is SGHVS and CDR2 is FQNEAQ. V lost 1 base and J lost 3, with 13 bases in between. CDR3 nucleotides: TGTGCCAGCAGCTTAGTGGGCAGGGCAAACTACGAGCAGTACTTC. Translating gives CASSLVGRANYEQYF.

J is TRBJ1-1 and V is TRBV20-1; no reliable D call. The CDR3 spans 11 residues. Trimming took off 8 bases at V and 6 bases at J, with 13 bases between the two ends. Germline lookup yields CDR1 DFQATT and CDR2 SNEGSKA (reference sequence). The CDR3 here is CSLLPGPEAFF. CDR3 in DNA: TGCAGTCTCCTACCCGGCCCTGAAGCTTTCTTT.

This chain connects TRBV5-1 to TRBJ2-1; 10 nucleotides line up with TRBD2. The CDR3 is 14 residues long. Germline lookup yields CDR1 SGHRS and CDR2 YFSETQ. V shed 1 base, J shed 8 bases, and the junction held 3 bases outside the gene matches. The CDR3 sequence: CASSLWTSGDEQFF. The CDR3, as DNA: TGCGCCAGCAGCTTGTGGACTAGCGGTGATGAGCAGTTCTTC.

The CDR3 DNA sequence: TGTGCCAGCGTGGGTGGGAATCAGCCCCAGCATTTT. It translates to CASVGGNQPQHF. This rearrangement joins TRBV19 to TRBJ1-5; D is unclear. The germline V gene has CDR1 LNHDA and CDR2 SQIVND (reference sequence). The V gene lost 9 bases and the J gene lost 4 bases, with 10 bases spanning the gap. The CDR3 sequence is 12 residues long.

J is TRBJ2-7 and V is TRBV7-9, with 7 nucleotides matching TRBD1. Looked up from germline, CDR1 is SEHNR and CDR2 is FQNEAQ (reference sequence). After removal of 5 bases from V and 5 bases from J, the junction contained 9 bases not matched to a gene. This CDR3 has 14 amino acids. CDR3 bases: TGTGCCAGCAGCGACAGGGAATGGAGCAACGAGCAGTACTTC. It is translated as CASSDREWSNEQYF.

This sequence joins TRBV4-1 and TRBJ1-1; weak D call: TRBD1 (6 bases). The CDR3 sequence is 15 residues long. The V and J ends lost 2 bases and 0 bases respectively, with 10 bases between them. Germline V gene sequence: CDR1 MGHRA, CDR2 YSYEKL. The CDR3 DNA is TGCGCCAGCAGCCAAAACAGGGTTTTGAACACTGAAGCTTTCTTT. It is translated as CASSQNRVLNTEAFF.

The rearrangement uses TRBV28 and TRBJ2-3; D uncertain. The CDR3 runs 11 residues. The V gene lost 4 bases and the J gene lost 5 bases, with 4 bases spanning the gap. The germline CDR1 and CDR2 sequences are MDHEN and SYDVKM. The CDR3 spells CASSSQDTQYF. CDR3 nucleotides: TGTGCCAGCAGTTCCCAAGATACGCAGTATTTT.

The rearrangement joins TRBV4-1 to TRBJ1-1; D gene unclear. Deletions cut 2 bases from V and 0 bases from J, with 10 bases between. The CDR3 spans 15 residues. Germline CDR1 reads MGHRA; CDR2 reads YSYEKL. DNA for the CDR3: TGCGCCAGCAGCCAATCCAAGTACCTGAACACTGAAGCTTTCTTT. Residues: CASSQSKYLNTEAFF.

V usage is TRBV9 and J usage is TRBJ2-3, with 7 positions matching TRBD1. Germline lookup yields CDR1 SGDLS and CDR2 YYNGEE. The CDR3 sequence is 16 residues long. Trimming cost V 0 bases and J 3 bases; bases outside gene matches: 7. The CDR3 region is CASSVAEGQHTDTQYF. CDR3 bases: TGTGCCAGCAGCGTAGCCGAGGGACAGCATACAGATACGCAGTATTTT.